Listed below are T cell receptor beta chains from one sample, sequenced in a study of radiation and T cells in renal cell carcinoma. TCRdb's copy holds only in-frame clones and misses some; the assay was immunoSEQ multiplex PCR. The sample includes under 100,000 clones, approximately 82% of them seen just once. Sample: blood, taken from a patient whose treatment included radiotherapy and nephrectomy. Receptors originate from a man aged 55 to 70 with renal cell carcinoma. The CDR3 runs from the conserved cysteine through the conserved F or W. Each record gives: clone size, D gene, CDR3 length, V gene, J gene, CDR3 protein, CDR3 DNA. D genes are given only for firm matches. The size entry is marked missing in some rows and otherwise reads once, few, many or a size class.

-,-,15,TRBV6-6,TRBJ2-1,CASSADSPYYNEQFF,TGTGCCAGCAGTGCTGACAGCCCATATTACAATGAGCAGTTCTTC
-,-,14,TRBV6-1,TRBJ1-2,CASSESMGHYGYTF,TGTGCCAGCAGTGAGTCAATGGGCCACTATGGCTACACCTTC
once,TRBD2,16,TRBV19,TRBJ2-3,CASSTLSGRTADTQYF,TGTGCCAGTAGTACGCTTAGCGGGAGGACAGCAGATACGCAGTATTTT
once,-,13,TRBV9,TRBJ1-2,CASSAVPPSGYTF,TGTGCCAGCAGCGCGGTCCCGCCATCTGGCTACACCTTC
-,TRBD1,14,TRBV7-8,TRBJ2-5,CASSLRQGVETQYF,TGTGCCAGCAGCTTAAGACAGGGCGTTGAGACCCAGTACTTC
-,TRBD2,17,TRBV4-3,TRBJ2-3,CASSQDLQRGSTDTQYF,TGCGCCAGCAGCCAAGATCTGCAGCGGGGTAGCACAGATACGCAGTATTTT
-,-,13,TRBV27,TRBJ2-1,CASSLGRFNEQFF,TGTGCCAGCAGTTTAGGGCGCTTCAATGAGCAGTTCTTC
-,TRBD1,15,TRBV30,TRBJ1-2,CAWSVDRTGGYGYTF,TGTGCCTGGAGTGTAGATCGGACAGGCGGCTATGGCTACACCTTC
-,TRBD2,16,TRBV19,TRBJ2-5,CASSNRGLAGVETQYF,TGTGCCAGTAGTAACCGTGGGCTAGCGGGAGTTGAGACCCAGTACTTC
-,TRBD2,17,TRBV7-2,TRBJ2-5,CASSLRLAGGVTETQYF,TGTGCCAGCAGCTTAAGACTAGCGGGAGGCGTTACAGAGACCCAGTACTTC
once,TRBD2,16,TRBV11-3,TRBJ2-3,CASSSTSGSPTDTQYF,TGTGCCAGCAGCTCCACTAGCGGGAGTCCCACAGATACGCAGTATTTT
-,TRBD1,15,TRBV6-1,TRBJ1-1,CASSPRDRGNTEAFF,TGTGCCAGCAGTCCGCGGGACAGGGGGAACACTGAAGCTTTCTTT
-,TRBD2,13,TRBV10-3,TRBJ2-7,CAIMAGLAGEQYF,TGTGCCATCATGGCGGGACTAGCCGGCGAGCAGTACTTC
-,-,13,TRBV7-7,TRBJ2-7,CASSLALSYEQYF,TGTGCCAGCAGCTTAGCCCTCTCGTACGAGCAGTACTTC
-,TRBD1,16,TRBV28,TRBJ2-1,CASSGQGARSYNEQFF,TGTGCCAGCAGTGGGCAGGGGGCTCGGTCCTACAATGAGCAGTTCTTC
-,-,17,TRBV18,TRBJ1-1,CASSPETGGGGSTEAFF,TGTGCCAGCTCTCCTGAGACCGGCGGGGGCGGGAGCACTGAAGCTTTCTTT
-,-,14,TRBV19,TRBJ2-3,CASSWSDSTDTQYF,TGTGCCAGTAGTTGGTCAGATAGCACAGATACGCAGTATTTT
once,-,15,TRBV7-3,TRBJ2-7,CASSLSSGQTYEQYF,TGTGCCAGCAGCTTAAGTTCAGGGCAGACCTACGAGCAGTACTTC
few,-,15,TRBV4-3,TRBJ1-1,CASSQEVGRNTEAFF,TGCGCCAGCAGCCAAGAAGTGGGCAGAAACACTGAAGCTTTCTTT
once,TRBD2,14,TRBV7-2,TRBJ2-7,CASSPTSGPYEQYF,TGTGCCAGCAGCCCGACTAGCGGCCCCTACGAGCAGTACTTC
-,TRBD2,16,TRBV7-2,TRBJ2-1,CASSRTGTSGYNEQFF,TGTGCCAGCAGCCGGACCGGGACTAGCGGCTACAATGAGCAGTTCTTC
once,-,17,TRBV11-3,TRBJ2-1,CASSSADPRSSYNEQFF,TGTGCCAGCAGCTCTGCGGACCCAAGAAGCTCCTACAATGAGCAGTTCTTC
-,TRBD2,18,TRBV5-1,TRBJ2-3,CASSLAWTSGIDTDTQYF,TGCGCCAGCAGCTTGGCGTGGACTAGCGGGATAGATACAGATACGCAGTATTTT
-,TRBD1,14,TRBV6-1,TRBJ1-1,CASSGGQGRTEAFF,TGTGCCAGCAGTGGCGGACAGGGGAGGACTGAAGCTTTCTTT
-,TRBD1,16,TRBV6-5,TRBJ2-7,CASSYRPPGQGYEQYF,TGTGCCAGCAGTTACCGACCACCGGGACAGGGTTACGAGCAGTACTTC
-,-,16,TRBV15,TRBJ2-3,CATSTPGFPTRDTQYF,TGTGCCACCTCCACGCCGGGCTTCCCTACGCGGGATACGCAGTATTTT
-,-,15,TRBV7-9,TRBJ2-7,CASSSPVDSFYEQYF,TGTGCCAGCAGCTCCCCGGTGGACTCTTTCTACGAGCAGTACTTC
-,-,13,TRBV19,TRBJ2-3,CASRPTSTDTQYF,TGTGCCAGTAGACCGACTAGCACAGATACGCAGTATTTT
few,-,15,TRBV2,TRBJ1-5,CASSAFSRNNQPQHF,TGTGCCAGCAGTGCATTTTCCAGAAATAATCAGCCCCAGCATTTT
-,-,14,TRBV27,TRBJ2-2,CASSPIGVPGELFF,TGTGCCAGCAGTCCCATAGGGGTCCCCGGGGAGCTGTTTTTT
-,-,14,TRBV5-6,TRBJ2-1,CASSLTREYNEQFF,TGTGCCAGCAGCTTAACCCGGGAGTACAATGAGCAGTTCTTC
-,-,14,TRBV10-3,TRBJ2-5,CAISERDSGETQYF,TGTGCCATCAGTGAGCGGGATTCGGGAGAGACCCAGTACTTC
-,-,15,TRBV19,TRBJ1-1,CASTTLDRMNTEAFF,TGTGCCAGTACTACACTTGACAGAATGAACACTGAAGCTTTCTTT
-,-,20,TRBV19,TRBJ1-5,CASSSRGPGGGSSGNQPQHF,TGTGCCAGTAGTTCTAGGGGCCCTGGTGGGGGCAGCTCCGGCAATCAGCCCCAGCATTTT
-,TRBD1,15,TRBV6-5,TRBJ1-2,CASSYSGQGFYGYTF,TGTGCCAGCAGTTACTCGGGACAGGGGTTCTATGGCTACACCTTC
-,TRBD1,15,TRBV19,TRBJ2-2,CASSIPGGVPGELFF,TGTGCCAGTAGTATCCCAGGGGGCGTCCCCGGGGAGCTGTTTTTT
-,-,15,TRBV28,TRBJ2-1,CASSPDLASDNEQFF,TGTGCCAGCAGCCCCGACTTAGCGAGCGACAATGAGCAGTTCTTC
-,-,15,TRBV6-4,TRBJ2-1,CASSEGQGPYNEQFF,TGTGCCAGCAGTGAGGGGCAGGGCCCCTACAATGAGCAGTTCTTC
few,-,15,TRBV5-1,TRBJ2-2,CASSSTLTVTGELFF,TGCGCCAGCAGCTCGACACTAACGGTTACCGGGGAGCTGTTTTTT
few,TRBD1,14,TRBV27,TRBJ2-7,CASSRSGTVYEQYF,TGTGCCAGCAGCCGGTCAGGGACAGTCTACGAGCAGTACTTC
-,TRBD1,13,TRBV7-9,TRBJ1-2,CASRGTGPHGYTF,TGTGCCAGCAGGGGGACAGGTCCACATGGCTACACCTTC
-,-,15,TRBV10-3,TRBJ1-1,CAISEGMMGRTEAFF,TGTGCCATCAGTGAGGGGATGATGGGAAGGACTGAAGCTTTCTTT
few,TRBD1,15,TRBV25-1,TRBJ2-1,CASSARTGSYNEQFF,TGTGCCAGCAGTGCCCGGACAGGTAGTTACAATGAGCAGTTCTTC
once,-,13,TRBV7-3,TRBJ1-1,CASSQQRGTEAFF,TGTGCCAGCAGCCAGCAAAGAGGGACTGAAGCTTTCTTT
-,-,14,TRBV9,TRBJ2-7,CASSVGSIWYEQYF,TGTGCCAGCAGCGTAGGGTCTATATGGTACGAGCAGTACTTC
few,-,13,TRBV7-7,TRBJ1-1,CASSLEMNTEAFF,TGTGCCAGCAGCTTAGAGATGAACACTGAAGCTTTCTTT
-,-,17,TRBV5-6,TRBJ2-1,CASSLRWDSGSYNEQFF,TGTGCCAGCAGCCTCAGGTGGGACTCGGGCTCCTACAATGAGCAGTTCTTC
-,-,13,TRBV29-1,TRBJ2-3,CSVELTGTDTQYF,TGCAGCGTTGAATTGACAGGCACAGATACGCAGTATTTT